Shown below are 10 T cell receptor beta chains from a single sample sequenced in a study of tissue T cells after allogeneic stem cell transplantation (dated 2022 in TCRdb). What this sample's time point label stands for: human tissue collected at research (rapid) autopsy. Libraries were built with the immunoSEQ multiplex PCR assay. This immuneACCESS table, as held by TCRdb, lists in-frame sequences with V and J called but not all clones. Of the missing ones, under half trace to an unresolved V gene in checked studies; the others have no known cause. The sample table holds about 6,900 clones, of which over 70% were seen once. The ten largest clonotypes hold approximately 15% of the sample. This specimen was skin, taken at autopsy. These receptors were taken from a male patient of 60 years or more with steroid-refractory graft-versus-host disease after an allogeneic stem cell transplant. Following transplantation, T cells from the graft donor may be among those present.

This sequence joins TRBV4-1 and TRBJ1-1; D is undetermined. This CDR3 contains 15 residues. Germline V lookup: CDR1 MGHRA, CDR2 YSYEKL. V was trimmed by 3 bases and J by 1 base, leaving 12 bases between them. CDR3 region: CASSHDRVGNTEAFF. The CDR3 DNA follows: TGCGCCAGCAGCCATGATAGGGTCGGGAACACTGAAGCTTTCTTT.

This sequence joins TRBV4-2 and TRBJ2-7; TRBD2 matches 10 bases. This CDR3 region has 15 residues. Germline CDR1 is LGHNA and CDR2 is YNFKEQ. J lost 4 bases, V lost 0 bases, and 3 bases had no gene match. CDR3 in amino acids: CASSQDRSGGYEQYF. In DNA, the CDR3 is TGTGCCAGCAGCCAAGATCGTAGCGGGGGGTACGAGCAGTACTTC.

The rearrangement links TRBV6-2 or TRBV6-3 to TRBJ2-3; 8 positions agree with TRBD1. Germline CDR1 is MNHEY and CDR2 is SVGEGT. V shed 5 bases and J 3 bases; nucleotides not matched to a gene: 19. CDR3 length: 19 amino acids. As DNA, the CDR3 is TGTGCCAGCAGTCTCCACAAACGGACAGGGCAAAATCCTACAGATACGCAGTATTTT. This encodes CASSLHKRTGQNPTDTQYF.

The V gene is TRBV19, the J gene TRBJ1-2; D gene uncertain. V was trimmed by 6 bases and J by 4 bases, leaving 12 bases between them. Germline CDR1 reads LNHDA; CDR2 reads SQIVND (reference sequence). The length of the CDR3 is 13 residues. The CDR3: CASRSEPFYGYTF. The CDR3 DNA is TGTGCCAGTAGATCGGAGCCCTTCTATGGCTACACCTTC.

This clone has only one observation. V is TRBV5-1 and J is TRBJ1-1, with D possibly being TRBD1 (6 bases). V gave up 2 bases and J gave up 5 bases, with 10 bases separating them. CDR1 is SGHRS, CDR2 YFSETQ, per germline. The CDR3 spans 13 residues. CDR3 loop: CASSLQGNTEAFF. The CDR3, as DNA: TGCGCCAGCAGCTTACAGGGAAATACTGAAGCTTTCTTT.

This clone was picked up one time. This chain connects TRBV27 to TRBJ2-6, with D hard to call. CDR1 and CDR2 from the germline V gene are MNHEY and SMNVEV (reference sequence). Deletions cut 4 bases from V and 3 bases from J, with 10 bases between. The CDR3 runs to 15 residues. This CDR3 is CASSSARLGANVLTF. CDR3 in DNA: TGTGCCAGCAGTTCCGCCCGTCTTGGGGCCAACGTCCTGACTTTC.

This chain joins TRBV7-3 and TRBJ1-2; 7 bases line up with TRBD1. V was clipped by 2 bases and J by 8 bases; unmatched bases: 8. Germline lookup yields CDR1 SGHTA and CDR2 FQGTGA. The CDR3 totals 14 residues. The CDR3 loop is CASSLSGGLEGYTF. DNA for the CDR3: TGTGCCAGCAGCTTATCAGGGGGGCTTGAGGGCTACACCTTC.

V gene TRBV7-9 combines with J gene TRBJ2-7; a weak D match, TRBD1 (6 bases). This CDR3 comprises 13 residues. Germline loops: CDR1 SEHNR, CDR2 FQNEAQ (reference sequence). Trimming pared 5 bases from V and 2 bases from J, leaving 10 bases between. CDR3 nucleotides: TGTGCCAGCAGCCCGTGGGGGCCCTACGAGCAGTACTTC. Protein sequence: CASSPWGPYEQYF.

This rearrangement joins TRBV23-1 to TRBJ2-1; TRBD1 agrees at 7 bases. TRBV23-1 is noted as an ORF with a role that remains uncertain. This CDR3 contains 18 residues. The trim removed 2 bases at V and 4 bases at J, leaving 14 bases unmatched. The CDR3 sequence is CASSQTLTGDPRYNEQFF. CDR3 DNA sequence: TGCGCCAGCAGTCAAACGCTCACAGGGGACCCTCGATACAATGAGCAGTTCTTC.

This chain joins TRBV28 and TRBJ2-3; D tentatively fits TRBD1 or TRBD2 (6 bases each). Germline CDR1 MDHEN, CDR2 SYDVKM. The CDR3 sequence is 14 residues long. Trimming took 6 bases from V and 5 from J, leaving 15 bases between them. CDR3 coding DNA: TGTGCCAGCAGCGATATGGGGGGCCAAGATACGCAGTATTTT. Translating gives CASSDMGGQDTQYF.